This T cell receptor beta chain was obtained from a study of shared clonotypes between healthy human individuals. CDR1 and CDR2 from the germline V gene are PRHDT and FYEKMQ (reference sequence). The CDR3 has 14 amino acids. V trimming: 5 bases; J trimming: 8 bases; junction bases outside the gene matches: 9. Recent vaccinations or acute infections were absent in the healthy HIV-negative adult donors. Replicate sorted-subset PCRs were loaded with around 210 ng DNA, 29,000 or so T cell genomes. Only in-frame clones appear in the TCRdb table, and some are missing; sequencing was by immunoSEQ multiplex PCR. The sample consists of about 380,000 clones, around 96% of them appearing once. About this clone itself: Its specificity is not known.

Study findings and constraints: An expected dependence of interdonor clonotype sharing on sequencing depth was noted. Shared across a few donors were around 5% of the naive CD4 clonotypes.

The chain employs TRBV13 and TRBJ2-4, with TRBD1 matching 7 bases. The TCR originated in a man aged 25-45 years in good health. The specimen sequenced was memory CD8+ T cells sorted from blood. Subset meaning: CD45RO+ cells pooled with CCR7-negative TemRA cells. The CDR3 reads CASSEGASKDIQYF. The CDR3 nucleotides are TGTGCCAGCAGCGAGGGGGCTAGCAAGGACATTCAGTACTTC.